These 21 T cell receptor beta chains were sequenced from one sample in a study of CD8 T cells in ankylosing spondylitis. The study's findings and limits: What appeared characteristic of ankylosing spondylitis blood was a TCR beta motif of under 10 highly homologous variants.

Using its own MiXCR run on the 5' RACE reads, TCRdb lists one record per CDR3 protein. Among 300,000 to 400,000 distinct CDR3 sequences listed, around 20% were seen once. No antigen has been identified for these receptors. Sequences were obtained from blood, either unsorted or a sorted T cell fraction (not recorded which). Receptors were obtained from a male donor with ankylosing spondylitis.

This chain joins TRBV11-3 and TRBJ2-6, with unresolved D. Germline CDR1 SGHNT, CDR2 YENEEA. V was clipped by 2 bases and J by 4 bases, with 12 bases between them. CDR3 length: 16 residues. The CDR3, as DNA: TGTGCCAGCAGCTTATTCGGGCAGGCAGGGGCCAACGTCCTGACTTTC. Protein product: CASSLFGQAGANVLTF. The full variable domain, with the rest looked up from reference TRBV11-3 and TRBJ2-6, is EAGVVQSPRYKIIEKKQPVAFWCNPISGHNTLYWYLQNLGQGPELLIRYENEEAVDDSQLPKDRFSAERLKGVDSTLKIQPAELGDSAVYLCASSLFGQAGANVLTFGAGSRLTVL.

This chain joins TRBV9 and TRBJ2-3, with TRBD2 identical over 9 bases. Germline V CDR1 and CDR2: SGDLS, YYNGEE. Unmatched junction bases numbered 11, after V lost 3 bases and J lost 0 bases. The CDR3 runs 18 residues. This CDR3 is CASSGRGLAEFSTDTQYF. CDR3 nucleotides: TGTGCCAGCAGCGGGAGGGGACTAGCCGAATTCAGCACAGATACGCAGTATTTT.

This clonotype was seen only a few times. The V and J genes are TRBV15 and TRBJ1-4, with D maybe TRBD1 (5 bases). Germline V gives CDR1 LNHNV, CDR2 YYDKDF (reference sequence). The germline V and J ends were trimmed by 0 bases and 5 bases, with 10 bases remaining between them. The CDR3 totals 15 residues. The CDR3: CATSRDQGENEKLFF. The CDR3, as DNA: TGTGCCACCAGCAGAGATCAGGGAGAAAATGAAAAACTGTTTTTT.

This clonotype came up a few times. The gene calls are TRBV15 and TRBJ2-5; a possible D gene is TRBD1 (6 bases). CDR3 length: 15 amino acids. Germline values: CDR1 LNHNV, CDR2 YYDKDF (reference sequence). V lost 3 bases and J lost 3, with 14 bases in between. As DNA, the CDR3 is TGTGCCACCAGCAGTCTGGACAGTCAAGAAGAGACCCAGTACTTC. Translation gives CATSSLDSQEETQYF. The whole variable domain, remainder taken from reference TRBV15 and TRBJ2-5, is DAMVIQNPRYQVTQFGKPVTLSCSQTLNHNVMYWYQQKSSQAPKLLFHYYDKDFNNEADTPDNFQSRRPNTSFCFLDIRSPGLGDTAMYLCATSSLDSQEETQYFGPGTRLLVL.

J is TRBJ2-5 and V is TRBV12-3 or TRBV12-4, with TRBD2 as a possible D gene (5 bases). Trimming took 3 bases from V and 7 from J, leaving 12 bases between them. This CDR3 comprises 13 residues. CDR3 DNA sequence: TGTGCCAGCAGTTTGAGTTACCGGGGGACCCAGTACTTC. Protein sequence: CASSLSYRGTQYF.

This clonotype turned up a few times. This CDR3 reads CASKKGQLEKLFF. The CDR3 nucleotides are TGTGCCAGTAAAAAGGGACAGCTTGAAAAACTGTTTTTT. The V gene is TRBV19, the J gene TRBJ1-4; 7 bases are shared with TRBD1. CDR3 size: 13 residues. Germline V gene sequence: CDR1 LNHDA, CDR2 SQIVND (reference sequence). V was clipped by 7 bases and J by 7 bases; unmatched bases: 6.

The chain uses TRBV12-3 or TRBV12-4 and TRBJ1-4; 7 bases match TRBD1. The CDR3 has 15 residues. V lost 5 bases and J lost 4; bases outside the gene matches: 7. The CDR3 DNA sequence: TGTGCCAGCAGTCCTTACAGGGGCGATAATGAAAAACTGTTTTTT. This gives the protein CASSPYRGDNEKLFF.

V usage is TRBV7-3 and J usage is TRBJ2-2; D not certain. CDR1 and CDR2 (germline): SGHTA, FQGTGA. This CDR3 is 14 amino acids long. Trimming left V 5 bases short and J 4 bases short, with 11 bases between. CDR3 coding DNA: TGTGCCAGCAGCCAAGGAGCGCTCACCGGGGAGCTGTTTTTT. It encodes CASSQGALTGELFF.

This clonotype was seen a handful of times. The chain couples TRBV2 to TRBJ2-2; 9 bases are a match to TRBD2. Germline lookup yields CDR1 SNHLY and CDR2 FYNNEI. With 7 bases clipped from V and 5 bases from J, the junction kept 5 bases outside the gene matches. The CDR3 is made up of 14 amino acids. The CDR3 DNA reads as TGTGCCAGCACTGCGCGGGAGGGTACCGGGGAGCTGTTTTTT. It codes for CASTAREGTGELFF.

The rearrangement links TRBV6-1 to TRBJ1-2; 7 positions match TRBD1. Trimming at V came to 3 bases and at J to 4 bases, leaving 5 bases not matched to a gene. Germline V lookup: CDR1 MNHNS, CDR2 SASEGT. This CDR3 is 14 amino acids long. The CDR3 loop is CASSDDRERYGYTF. Written as DNA, the CDR3 is TGTGCCAGCAGTGATGACAGGGAACGCTATGGCTACACCTTC.

The chain has TRBV12-3 or TRBV12-4 and TRBJ2-7; TRBD2 aligns across 8 bases. Trimming cost V 6 bases and J 3 bases; bases outside gene matches: 10. The CDR3 loop spans 15 amino acids. The DNA for the CDR3 is TGTGCCAGCAGCGGACTAGCAAGGGCATACTACGAGCAGTACTTC. This sequence encodes CASSGLARAYYEQYF.

This clonotype was observed at least ten times. J is TRBJ1-1 and V is TRBV29-1; D gene unclear. The CDR3 spans 13 residues. Germline values: CDR1 SQVTM, CDR2 ANQGSEA. The V end lost 2 bases, the J end lost 1 base, and 8 bases lay between the germline ends. The CDR3 DNA reads TGCAGCGTTGAATCATTCGGGAACACTGAAGCTTTCTTT. It yields the protein CSVESFGNTEAFF.

This chain uses TRBV7-6 with TRBJ2-1; 7 bases fit TRBD2. The CDR3 sequence is 15 residues long. V was clipped by 5 bases and J by 4 bases; unmatched bases: 8. The germline CDR1 and CDR2 sequences are SGHVS and FNYEAQ. This chain's CDR3 is CASSRQGGDYNEQFF. The CDR3 bases are TGTGCCAGCAGCCGGCAGGGAGGGGATTACAATGAGCAGTTCTTC. The entire variable domain, with the rest obtained from reference TRBV7-6 and TRBJ2-1, is as follows: GAGVSQSPRYKVTKRGQDVALRCDPISGHVSLYWYRQALGQGPEFLTYFNYEAQQDKSGLPNDRFSAERPEGSISTLTIQRTEQRDSAMYRCASSRQGGDYNEQFFGPGTRLTVL.

This clonotype was seen a handful of times. The chain has TRBV15 and TRBJ2-7; no definite D call. The CDR3 consists of 15 residues. Germline CDR1 reads LNHNV; CDR2 reads YYDKDF (reference sequence). V lost 0 bases and J 2 bases, leaving 11 bases between the germline ends. The CDR3 DNA reads TGTGCCACCAGCAGAGATAGCAATCTCGCCTACGAGCAGTACTTC. Translated, it gives CATSRDSNLAYEQYF.

The chain couples TRBV4-3 to TRBJ2-2, with a weak D call TRBD2 (6 bases). The CDR3 extends over 16 amino acids. Trimming removed 0 bases at V and 5 bases at J, with 13 bases between. Per the germline V gene, CDR1 is LGHNA and CDR2 is YSLEER. In nucleotides, the CDR3 is TGCGCCAGCAGCCAAGATAGGAGGGCGCGAACCGGGGAGCTGTTTTTT. This translates into CASSQDRRARTGELFF.

Concerning this clonotype: A read error may produce the germline difference seen at one junction end. V and J are TRBV6-1 and TRBJ2-7; the D is unclear. This CDR3 region has 13 residues. Germline CDR1 and CDR2: MNHNS and SASEGT. The CDR3 is CASSPDTPPPLGF. CDR3 DNA: TGTGCCAGCAGTCCCGACACTCCGCCCCCCCTTGGCTTC.

This chain links TRBV5-1 with TRBJ2-1; no definite D call. V shed 6 bases and J shed 13 bases, with 23 bases lying between them. The germline gives CDR1 SGHRS, CDR2 YFSETQ. The CDR3 is 14 amino acids. CDR3 DNA sequence: TGCGCCAGCACAAGTCGAGGAGACGGTAGAATCCAGTTCTTC. Amino acid sequence: CASTSRGDGRIQFF.

The V call is TRBV7-6, the J call TRBJ2-1; D not resolved. CDR1 is SGHVS and CDR2 is FNYEAQ in the germline V gene. The V and J ends lost 0 bases and 6 bases respectively, with 12 bases between them. This CDR3 region has 15 residues. The CDR3 protein is CASSLADRPLNEQFF. CDR3 sequence (DNA): TGTGCCAGCAGCTTAGCGGACCGACCCCTCAATGAGCAGTTCTTC.

V usage is TRBV20-1 and J usage is TRBJ2-1; 11 bases map to TRBD2. In germline, CDR1 is DFQATT, CDR2 SNEGSKA (reference sequence). This CDR3 comprises 16 residues. J was trimmed by 8 bases and V by 5 bases; bases with no gene match: 14. The CDR3 DNA is TGCAGTGCTTACAACCCAACTAGCGGGAGTCCACATGAGCAGTTCTTC. Residues: CSAYNPTSGSPHEQFF.

V usage is TRBV18 and J usage is TRBJ2-1, with D perhaps TRBD2 (6 bases). Trimming shortened V by 2 bases and J by 2 bases, and 13 bases separated the two germline ends. There are 16 residues in the CDR3. CDR1 and CDR2 (germline): KGHSH, LQKENI. In DNA form, the CDR3 reads TGTGCCAGCTCACCAAATCAGCGGGCGGCCTACAATGAGCAGTTCTTC. Amino acids: CASSPNQRAAYNEQFF.

The rearrangement joins TRBV27 to TRBJ2-7; D is possibly TRBD2 (6 bases). From germline, CDR1 is MNHEY and CDR2 SMNVEV (reference sequence). With 6 bases removed from V and 6 bases from J, the gap between germline ends came to 18 bases. The CDR3 is 14 amino acids. The CDR3 loop is CASRPGTGESEQYF. CDR3 DNA: TGTGCCAGCAGGCCCGGGACTGGGGAGTCCGAGCAGTACTTC.